This TCR beta chain was sequenced for a study of cytomegalovirus exposure and HLA in healthy donors. Across the study: The early release's HLA-typed donors yielded 80 million to 95 million unique TCRs.

Primers included in the PCR were 60 Vbeta and 13 Jbeta primers. TCRdb's copy holds only in-frame clones and misses some; the assay was immunoSEQ multiplex PCR. The top ten clones hold about 0.5% of a sample with tens of thousands of clones, about 80% of them seen once. Points on this clone: Its specificity is unknown.

Findings and caveats of the study: In a later analysis, a missense DCLRE1C variant was linked to TCR beta V- and J-gene trimming.

V dropped 1 base and J dropped 1 base, with 10 bases sitting between them. Germline V lookup: CDR1 SGHTA, CDR2 FQGNSA. The CDR3 extends over 15 amino acids. The source material was PBMCs. This TCR was sampled from a man aged 25-45 years in good health and CMV-seronegative. The J gene is TRBJ1-2, the V gene TRBV7-2, with D perhaps TRBD1 (6 bases). The CDR3 is CASSLVQGLNYGYTF. Written as DNA, the CDR3 is TGTGCCAGCAGCTTAGTGCAGGGGCTTAACTATGGCTACACCTTC.